Below are 27 T cell receptor beta chains sequenced from a single sample in a study of OX40 agonist ivuxolimab in advanced cancers. Data came from immunoSEQ multiplex PCR; TCRdb stores just in-frame clones and leaves some out. The repertoire holds more than 65,000 clones, with about 88% as singletons. Sequenced here: CD4+ or CD8+ T cells sorted from blood, sampled in a trial of the OX40 agonist ivuxolimab. Every receptor here comes from an adult with an advanced solid tumor such as melanoma, head and neck, liver or kidney cancer.

With respect to this clone: This specimen includes other DNA sequences encoding the same CDR3. The chain is built from TRBV14 and TRBJ2-3; D is uncertain. Trimming left V 1 base short and J 3 bases short, with 2 bases between. The CDR3 covers 12 residues. The germline CDR1 and CDR2 sequences are SGHDN and FVKESK. The CDR3 DNA follows: TGTGCCAGCAGCCAAGTGACAGATACGCAGTATTTT. Amino acids: CASSQVTDTQYF.

The chain has TRBV7-6 and TRBJ1-5; D remains ambiguous. The germline V and J ends were trimmed by 1 base and 0 bases, with 10 bases remaining between them. Germline loops: CDR1 SGHVS, CDR2 FNYEAQ. This CDR3 is 16 amino acids long. The DNA of the CDR3 is TGTGCCAGCAGCTTAGAACCTGCTTATAGCAATCAGCCCCAGCATTTT. Its translation is CASSLEPAYSNQPQHF.

The chain has TRBV6-4 and TRBJ1-5, with D tentatively TRBD1 (5 bases). The CDR3 contains 14 residues. The germline V gene has CDR1 MRHNA and CDR2 SNTAGT. The V end lost 3 bases, the J end lost 5 bases, and 11 bases lay between the germline ends. The CDR3 region has the DNA TGTGCCAGCAGTGAGCAGGGCAGGGATCAGCCCCAGCATTTT. Its translation: CASSEQGRDQPQHF.

V and J are TRBV5-1 and TRBJ2-2; D remains unclear. There are 15 residues in the CDR3. CDR1 is SGHRS and CDR2 is YFSETQ in the germline V gene. V was cut by 4 bases and J by 1 base, with 11 bases left in between. The CDR3 DNA reads as TGCGCCAGCAGCGTACCGGTGGGGAACACCGGGGAGCTGTTTTTT. Protein: CASSVPVGNTGELFF.

The V and J genes are TRBV12-5 and TRBJ2-3, with 15 bases lining up with TRBD2. J lost 4 bases, V lost 4 bases, and 9 bases had no gene match. Germline CDR1 and CDR2: LGHNT and FRNRAP. This CDR3 has 18 amino acids. The CDR3 DNA reads as TGTGCTAGTGGTTCCGGACTAGCGGGGGGGCCTTTCCCAGATACGCAGTATTTT. Translated: CASGSGLAGGPFPDTQYF.

The chain employs TRBV19 and TRBJ1-3; D remains ambiguous. Germline assignment: CDR1 LNHDA and CDR2 SQIVND (reference sequence). The V and J ends lost 7 bases and 4 bases respectively, with 14 bases between them. The CDR3 length is 14 residues. The CDR3 DNA sequence: TGTGCCAGTACCGCTCCCGGACCAGGAAACACCATATATTTT. It translates to CASTAPGPGNTIYF.

This sequence joins TRBV11-3 and TRBJ2-3; 15 bases line up with TRBD2. After removal of 4 bases from V and 1 base from J, the junction contained 3 bases not matched to a gene. Germline loops: CDR1 SGHNT, CDR2 YENEEA. This CDR3 is 17 amino acids long. The chain's CDR3 is CASSSGLAGGGTDTQYF. Written as DNA, the CDR3 is TGTGCCAGCAGCTCCGGACTAGCGGGGGGGGGCACAGATACGCAGTATTTT.

The chain couples TRBV6-6 to TRBJ2-1; D is uncertain. CDR1 and CDR2 (germline): MNHNY, SVGAGI (reference sequence). Trimming shortened V by 1 base and J by 0 bases, and 10 bases separated the two germline ends. The CDR3 covers 16 residues. The CDR3, as DNA: TGTGCCAGCAGTTACTTGATTGGTAACTCCTACAATGAGCAGTTCTTC. Its translation is CASSYLIGNSYNEQFF.

V gene TRBV10-1 combines with J gene TRBJ1-1; 8 bases match TRBD1. Germline CDR1 reads WNHNN; CDR2 reads SYGVQD (reference sequence). The CDR3 loop spans 14 amino acids. The V and J ends lost 7 bases and 2 bases, in that order; junction bases with no gene match: 6. This CDR3 is CASKPTGGNTEAFF. In DNA, the CDR3 is TGCGCCAGCAAGCCAACAGGGGGTAACACTGAAGCTTTCTTT.

The V gene is TRBV4-1, the J gene TRBJ1-2; the D gene is possibly TRBD1 (6 bases). The CDR3 consists of 13 residues. Looked up from germline, CDR1 is MGHRA and CDR2 is YSYEKL. Trimming pared 5 bases from V and 6 bases from J, leaving 13 bases between. CDR3: CASSKTGWDGYTF. In nucleotides, the CDR3 is TGCGCCAGCAGCAAAACAGGGTGGGATGGCTACACCTTC.

V is TRBV25-1 and J is TRBJ1-6; D is uncertain. Trimming cost V 0 bases and J 8 bases, with 20 bases left between them. The CDR3 loop spans 18 amino acids. Germline V gene sequence: CDR1 MGHDK, CDR2 SYGVNS. The DNA for the CDR3 is TGTGCCAGCAGTGAATATCCACTAGACCCGAGGGAATATTCACCCCTCCACTTT. Its translation: CASSEYPLDPREYSPLHF.

This chain connects TRBV10-3 to TRBJ1-2; TRBD1 is a possible D gene (6 bases). The CDR3 consists of 13 residues. The V end lost 5 bases, the J end lost 8 bases, and 15 bases lay between the germline ends. Germline assignment: CDR1 ENHRY and CDR2 SYGVKD. CDR3 sequence (DNA): TGTGCCATCAGTCGTGTGTCAGGGGAAGGCTACACCTTC. Translated, it gives CAISRVSGEGYTF.

The V gene is TRBV29-1, the J gene TRBJ2-7, with D possibly TRBD1 on 6 matching bases. The CDR3 totals 15 residues. Trimming cost V 4 bases and J 2 bases, with 18 bases left between them. Germline-derived CDR1 and CDR2 are SQVTM and ANQGSEA. DNA for the CDR3: TGCAGCGTTGCGGAGTCTTGGGGGCGAACCTACGAGCAGTACTTC. It translates to CSVAESWGRTYEQYF.

The chain joins TRBV19 to TRBJ2-1; no definite D call. The V end was cut by 2 bases, the J end by 0 bases, with 14 bases between. Germline CDR1 LNHDA, CDR2 SQIVND (reference sequence). The CDR3 extends over 17 amino acids. CDR3 amino acids: CASSISAFTSSYNEQFF. CDR3 coding DNA: TGTGCCAGTAGTATATCCGCTTTCACGAGCTCCTACAATGAGCAGTTCTTC.

The chain is built from TRBV19 and TRBJ1-5; 10 bases are shared with TRBD1. V dropped 8 bases and J dropped 5; count of bases not matched to a gene: 9. Germline V gene lookup returns CDR1 LNHDA and CDR2 SQIVND (reference sequence). This CDR3 is 15 amino acids long. CDR3 sequence (DNA): TGTGCCAGTCTTGACAGGGGGCGGTCGGATCAGCCCCAGCATTTT. Encoded protein: CASLDRGRSDQPQHF.

The chain is built from TRBV7-2 and TRBJ1-5, with TRBD1 matching over 7 bases. This CDR3 is 15 amino acids long. V lost 5 bases and J lost 3; bases outside the gene matches: 7. Germline-derived CDR1 and CDR2 are SGHTA and FQGNSA. The CDR3 protein is CASSRATGINQPQHF. In DNA form, the CDR3 reads TGTGCCAGCAGCCGTGCGACAGGGATCAATCAGCCCCAGCATTTT.

This clone was seen only once. The chain employs TRBV6-1 and TRBJ1-2; D is unresolved. V dropped 6 bases and J dropped 4 bases, with 6 bases sitting between them. Germline V CDR1 and CDR2: MNHNS, SASEGT. The CDR3 contains 11 residues. The CDR3 region is CASRVSYGYTF. The DNA of the CDR3 is TGTGCCAGCAGGGTTTCCTATGGCTACACCTTC.

The chain employs TRBV4-1 and TRBJ2-1; 7 nucleotides match TRBD2. There are 15 residues in the CDR3. V lost 2 bases to trimming and J lost 7 bases; unmatched junction nucleotides: 8. Germline loops: CDR1 MGHRA, CDR2 YSYEKL. CDR3 in amino acids: CASSQPGLTINEQFF. In DNA, the CDR3 is TGCGCCAGCAGCCAACCGGGACTAACCATTAATGAGCAGTTCTTC.

CDR3 DNA sequence: TGTGCCAGTAGTATAGGACGCGGGAGGGAAAAAGAGACCCAGTACTTC. Translation gives CASSIGRGREKETQYF. V usage is TRBV19 and J usage is TRBJ2-5; the match to TRBD2 covers 9 bases. The CDR3 extends over 16 amino acids. J was trimmed by 3 bases and V by 1 base; bases with no gene match: 6. Germline V lookup: CDR1 LNHDA, CDR2 SQIVND (reference sequence).

The V call is TRBV5-5, the J call TRBJ1-1; the D is unclear. Trimming stripped 1 base from V and 4 bases from J, with 8 bases between. CDR1 and CDR2 from the germline V gene are SGHKS and YYEKEE (reference sequence). CDR3 size: 13 residues. The CDR3 loop is CASSLIEGTEAFF. The CDR3, as DNA: TGTGCCAGCAGCTTGATAGAGGGCACTGAAGCTTTCTTT.

The J gene is TRBJ2-2, the V gene TRBV7-3; D unresolved. Per the germline V gene, CDR1 is SGHTA and CDR2 is FQGTGA. V was trimmed by 2 bases and J by 1 base, leaving 8 bases between them. This CDR3 has 15 residues. DNA for the CDR3: TGTGCCAGCAGCTTATTACAATGGAACACCGGGGAGCTGTTTTTT. Protein product: CASSLLQWNTGELFF.

The chain joins TRBV11-2 to TRBJ1-1, with D perhaps matching TRBD1 (5 bases). Per the germline V gene, CDR1 is SGHAT and CDR2 is FQNNGV. This CDR3 has 14 residues. Deletions cut 2 bases from V and 1 base from J, with 8 bases between. CDR3 sequence reads: CASSLFTGNTEAFF. Here the CDR3 DNA reads TGTGCCAGCAGCTTATTCACAGGGAACACTGAAGCTTTCTTT.

The chain employs TRBV25-1 and TRBJ2-5, with D perhaps assigned TRBD1 or TRBD2 (6 bases each). Germline V gene data show CDR1 as MGHDK and CDR2 as SYGVNS. CDR3 length equals 14 residues. The V end was cut by 4 bases, the J end by 7 bases, with 16 bases between. The CDR3 reads CASSARGGWGTQYF. CDR3 DNA: TGTGCCAGCAGTGCCCGAGGGGGGTGGGGGACCCAGTACTTC. Full variable domain (outside the CDR3, taken from reference TRBV25-1 and TRBJ2-5): EADIYQTPRYLVIGTGKKITLECSQTMGHDKMYWYQQDPGMELHLIHYSYGVNSTEKGDLSSESTVSRIRTEHFPLTLESARPSHTSQYLCASSARGGWGTQYFGPGTRLLVL.

In nucleotides, the CDR3 is TGTGCCAGCAGTGTGGGGGCGGGTCAGCCCCAGCATTTT. Its translation: CASSVGAGQPQHF. The V gene is TRBV25-1, the J gene TRBJ1-5, with a weak D call TRBD1 (6 bases). Trimming cost V 4 bases and J 6 bases, with 10 bases left between them. The CDR3 is 13 amino acids. Germline-derived CDR1 and CDR2 are MGHDK and SYGVNS.

This chain uses TRBV7-3 with TRBJ2-7, with a weak D call TRBD2 (5 bases). Trimming removed 1 base at V and 2 bases at J, with 12 bases between. Germline loops: CDR1 SGHTA, CDR2 FQGTGA. The CDR3 is 15 amino acids. The CDR3 nucleotides read TGTGCCAGCAGCTTAAGTTTGGGAGATACCTACGAGCAGTACTTC. Residues: CASSLSLGDTYEQYF.

The chain employs TRBV30 and TRBJ2-1; TRBD2 matches at 9 bases. CDR3 length: 15 residues. Germline V CDR1 and CDR2: GTSNPN, SVGIG (reference sequence). The V gene end was trimmed by 6 bases and the J gene end by 1 base; junction bases not matched to a gene: 7. The CDR3 reads CACPRSGGSYNEQFF. The CDR3 region has the DNA TGTGCCTGCCCCAGAAGCGGGGGGTCCTACAATGAGCAGTTCTTC.

V gene TRBV30 combines with J gene TRBJ1-3; D unclear. V lost 2 bases, J lost 3 bases, and 14 bases lay in between. CDR1 is GTSNPN, CDR2 SVGIG, per germline (reference sequence). The CDR3 consists of 15 residues. The CDR3 DNA is TGTGCCTGGAGTAGGCTAAGAGGGTTTGGAAACACCATATATTTT. It encodes CAWSRLRGFGNTIYF.